This T cell receptor (beta chain) comes out of a study of blood T cells in healthy people across ages (dated by TCRdb to 2014 to 2015). Study-level background: In model experiments, roughly one uniquely barcoded TCR beta cDNA molecule per two T cells was captured by template switching. Two additional independent replicas of 1 million unique cDNA reads from the same blood draw were analyzed for two donors (one aged 18 to 30 and one aged 80 or older). The donors were split into four age groups: young (average about 15 years), middle-aged (around 40), aged (approximately 60) and long-lived (over 75). To track age-related changes in TCR beta repertoire diversity, the study relied on deep sequencing normalized with unique cDNA molecular identifiers. What the research found in general, with its limitations: Compared with the aged group, more naive CD4+ T cells, fewer expanded clones and increased TCR diversity were shown by the long-lived group, suggesting age selection. Because donor CMV infection status was unknown, age-related changes in expanded clonotypes were potentially confounded. Estimates of total diversity based on one million sequenced T cells were regarded as lower bounds and as underestimates. Observed TCR beta diversity per million T cells fell roughly linearly with age, and a significant reduction was already apparent by age around 40. There was a strong correlation between observed TCR beta diversity and the percentage of naive T cells measured by flow cytometry. Bulk unsorted PBMC profiling prevented conclusive comparison of naive and antigen-experienced compartments.

The 40 or so donors, aged 6 to 90 years, were systemically healthy Caucasian individuals from Russia. Each donor gave about 9.8 milliliters of peripheral blood, drawn into EDTA-treated Vacutainer tubes. Ficoll-Paque density-gradient centrifugation was used to isolate PBMCs, with at least 7 million per sample. Total RNA, at least 5.5 micrograms per sample, was extracted from PBMCs with Trizol reagent. Naive CD45RAhigh/CD27high T cell percentages were measured by flow cytometry on a PBMC aliquot from every donor. Cut back by 5 bases and 0 bases, the V and J ends lie 17 bases apart. From its cysteine to its phenylalanine, the CDR3 spans 17 amino acids. The kept DNA is CDR3 alone, 51 bases in frame from the first base. According to the germline V gene (reference sequence), CDR1 reads MNHEY and CDR2 reads SMNVEV. This clonotype has more than one count but fewer than ten. Its antigen remains undetermined. Within one base of it there is no much larger clone, and no base qualities were kept.

The protocol used for the library was 5' RACE. This sample was sequenced with an Illumina HiSeq 2500. A second 7 to 11 cycle PCR used a sample-barcoded 5' primer and a J-beta primer mix. A unique molecular identifier was introduced onto each TCR beta cDNA molecule by a template-switch 5' adaptor carrying 12 random nucleotides. Each sample yielded at least 3 million CDR3-containing paired-end reads. The Mint cDNA synthesis kit, primed by a TRBC-specific oligonucleotide, was used to synthesize first-strand cDNA from all RNA. Following uracil-DNA glycosylase treatment, a first 18-cycle PCR with universal primers M1SS and BC2_uni_R was performed on all cDNA. The original pipeline was this. For normalization, 1 million high-quality reads were randomly selected from each sample, with every read carrying a distinct molecular identifier. Instead of being binned into consensus sequences, reads with shared molecular identifiers were discarded. CDR3 identification, clonotype clustering and error correction used MiTCR with a Q25 quality threshold and the strictest error-elimination algorithm. A nonparametric unseen species model using Euler transformation provided a lower-bound estimate of total TCR beta diversity. Starting from the raw public reads, TCRdb applied fastp trimming at Q25, assembled clones with MiXCR and retained in-frame beta chains. Each CDR3 protein appears once, grouped with its most common genes and DNA. Here the V and J calls rest on TCRdb's processing, not on the authors' analysis. The sample table records about 800,000 distinct CDR3 sequences; roughly 25% of these occur just once. The ten largest clones take up more than 3% of the sample.

These same data were also listed under a study on T cells of mothers and their children. The second publication reports: Donors were nine systemically healthy Caucasian individuals: three mothers and their six children. cDNA synthesis used all of the extracted RNA, with approximately 1.4 ug of RNA in each 15 ul reaction. In the second PCR, sample barcodes and 2-4 random nucleotides were introduced via the M1S primer. Over 9.5 million TCR beta CDR3 reads were obtained for each mother, and some 3 million reads were obtained for each child. In both related and unrelated pairs, thymic selection shapes the output of TCR recombination in a similar way, with inherited differences having only a minor effect. Normalized repertoire overlap in related mother-child pairs was always slightly higher than in unrelated mother-child pairs, but the difference was never significant. With a sensitivity of about 100 clones per million clonotypes, no persistent microchimeric T cell clones were detected. Deep NGS was used in the study to compare the TCR beta repertoires of mothers and children and to look for features that separate related mother-child pairs from unrelated individuals. Mothers averaged 40 +/- 4 years of age and children averaged about 10 +/- 4 years. After adapters were ligated using NEBNext reagents, the libraries underwent 100+100 nt paired-end sequencing on an Illumina HiSeq 2000. To avoid cross-contamination, the mother libraries and the child libraries were prepared a month apart and sequenced in separate runs. For each donor, between about 500,000 and 2,000,000 distinct TCR beta clonotypes were identified. Naive TCR beta clonotypes were estimated from low-frequency clonotypes matched to each donor's FACS-determined naive share, without sorting.

The chain uses TRBV27 and TRBJ2-1; matching of 7 bases hints at TRBD2 as the D gene. Sequencing was done on a sample of blood. The clonotype was recovered from a boy aged 5-17 years in good health. At the DNA level, the sequence is TGTGCCAGCAGTGCCTCGGGGGGCGCTTCCTCCTACAATGAGCAGTTCTTC. It encodes CASSASGGASSYNEQFF.